In its sample, the clone carrying this TCR beta chain was seen a few times. The PCR ran on 60 Vbeta and 13 Jbeta primers. Methods used by the authors: Counted up in a later analysis, unique TCR beta chains came to approximately 77 million, with around 9.9 million shared. Profiled with immunoSEQ multiplex PCR; TCRdb holds only in-frame clones, not every one. Clone size and V and J calls were adopted from that table, with D and trimming inferred from the DNA. The data contain more than 70,000 clones, around four fifths of them singletons. The sample is drawn from a study of cytomegalovirus exposure and HLA in healthy donors. V lost 2 bases and J lost 6; bases outside the gene matches: 1. CDR1 is MNHEY, CDR2 SVGAGI, per germline. This CDR3 is 13 amino acids long.

V is TRBV6-5 and J is TRBJ2-7, with TRBD1 matching over 10 bases. The sequence came from a boy younger than 18 in good health and CMV-seronegative. Input material: PBMCs. The CDR3 DNA reads TGTGCCAGCAGTTACGGGACAGGGGCCGAGCAGTACTTC. Translated, it gives CASSYGTGAEQYF.